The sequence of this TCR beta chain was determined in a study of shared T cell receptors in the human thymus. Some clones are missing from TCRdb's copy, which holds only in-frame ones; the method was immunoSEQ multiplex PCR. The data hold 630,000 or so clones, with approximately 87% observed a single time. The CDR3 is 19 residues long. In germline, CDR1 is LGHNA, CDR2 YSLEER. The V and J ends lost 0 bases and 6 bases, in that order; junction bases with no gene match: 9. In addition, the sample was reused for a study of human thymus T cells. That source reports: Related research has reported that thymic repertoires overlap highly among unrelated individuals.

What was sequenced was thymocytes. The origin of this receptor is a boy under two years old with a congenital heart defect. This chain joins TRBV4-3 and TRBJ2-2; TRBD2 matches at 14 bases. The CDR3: CASSQEGTSGRENPGELFF. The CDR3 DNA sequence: TGCGCCAGCAGCCAAGAGGGGACTAGCGGGAGAGAAAACCCCGGGGAGCTGTTTTTT.